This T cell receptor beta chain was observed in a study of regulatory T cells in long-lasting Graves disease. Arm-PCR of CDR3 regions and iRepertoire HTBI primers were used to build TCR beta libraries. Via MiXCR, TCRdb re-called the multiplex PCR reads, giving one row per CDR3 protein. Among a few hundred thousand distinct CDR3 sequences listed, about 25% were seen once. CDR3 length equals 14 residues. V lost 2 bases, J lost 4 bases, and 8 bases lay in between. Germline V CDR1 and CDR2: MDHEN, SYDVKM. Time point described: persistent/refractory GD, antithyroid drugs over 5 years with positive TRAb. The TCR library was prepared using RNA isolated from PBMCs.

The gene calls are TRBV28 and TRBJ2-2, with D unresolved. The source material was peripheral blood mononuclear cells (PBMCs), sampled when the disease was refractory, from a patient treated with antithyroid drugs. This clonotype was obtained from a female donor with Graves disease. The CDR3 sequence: CASSLAKSTGELFF. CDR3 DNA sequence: TGTGCCAGCAGTTTAGCGAAGTCCACCGGGGAGCTGTTTTTT.